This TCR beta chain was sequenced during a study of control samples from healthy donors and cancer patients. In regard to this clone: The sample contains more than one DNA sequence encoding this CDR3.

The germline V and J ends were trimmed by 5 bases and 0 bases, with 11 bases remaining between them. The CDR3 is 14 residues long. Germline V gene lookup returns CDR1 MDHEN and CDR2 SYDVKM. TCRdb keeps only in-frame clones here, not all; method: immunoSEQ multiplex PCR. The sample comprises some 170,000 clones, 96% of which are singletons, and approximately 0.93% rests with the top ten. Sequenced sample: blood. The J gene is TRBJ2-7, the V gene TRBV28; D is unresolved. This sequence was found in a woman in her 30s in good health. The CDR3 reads CASSRSGSSYEQYF. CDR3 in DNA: TGTGCCAGCAGTCGATCGGGCAGCTCCTACGAGCAGTACTTC.